The source of this T cell receptor (beta chain) is a study of blood T cell repertoires in COVID-19. Study information: Sample material is recorded as cDNA or gDNA derived from T cells, B-cell-depleted T cells, or PBMCs.

Study processing details: Counts of nucleated cells, estimated from reference gene primer amplification, were obtained. Profiled with immunoSEQ multiplex PCR; TCRdb holds only in-frame clones, not every one. Clone size and the V and J calls come from that table; the DNA yielded D and trimming. This sample carries approximately 330,000 clones, nearly 90% of them seen once, and the ten largest clones take 1%. The CDR3 totals 13 residues. Germline trimming cut 7 bases from V and 6 bases from J; bases unmatched to any gene: 6. Germline V gene sequence: CDR1 SGHTA, CDR2 FQGNSA. The sample taken for sequencing was peripheral blood. The TCR was taken from a woman between 40 and 50 years old with COVID-19, enrolled during active disease. This chain links TRBV7-2 with TRBJ2-1; 7 positions match TRBD2. The CDR3 nucleotides read TGTGCCAGCACCCTACGGGGGGTCAATGAGCAGTTCTTC. Its protein product is CASTLRGVNEQFF.